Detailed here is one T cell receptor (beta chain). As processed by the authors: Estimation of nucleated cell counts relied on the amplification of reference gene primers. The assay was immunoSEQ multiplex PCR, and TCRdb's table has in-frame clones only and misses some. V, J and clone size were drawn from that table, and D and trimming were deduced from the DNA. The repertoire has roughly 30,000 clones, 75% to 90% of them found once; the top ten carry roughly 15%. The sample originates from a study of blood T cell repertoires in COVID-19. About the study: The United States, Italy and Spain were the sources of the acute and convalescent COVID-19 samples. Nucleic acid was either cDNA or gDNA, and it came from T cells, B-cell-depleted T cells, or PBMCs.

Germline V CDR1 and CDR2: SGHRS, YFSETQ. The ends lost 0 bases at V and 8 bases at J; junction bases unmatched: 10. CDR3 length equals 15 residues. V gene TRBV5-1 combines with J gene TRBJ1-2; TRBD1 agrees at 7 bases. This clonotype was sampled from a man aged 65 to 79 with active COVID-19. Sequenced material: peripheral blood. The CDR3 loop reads CASSLEATGFGGYTF. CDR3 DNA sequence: TGCGCCAGCAGCTTGGAGGCGACAGGGTTTGGCGGCTACACCTTC.